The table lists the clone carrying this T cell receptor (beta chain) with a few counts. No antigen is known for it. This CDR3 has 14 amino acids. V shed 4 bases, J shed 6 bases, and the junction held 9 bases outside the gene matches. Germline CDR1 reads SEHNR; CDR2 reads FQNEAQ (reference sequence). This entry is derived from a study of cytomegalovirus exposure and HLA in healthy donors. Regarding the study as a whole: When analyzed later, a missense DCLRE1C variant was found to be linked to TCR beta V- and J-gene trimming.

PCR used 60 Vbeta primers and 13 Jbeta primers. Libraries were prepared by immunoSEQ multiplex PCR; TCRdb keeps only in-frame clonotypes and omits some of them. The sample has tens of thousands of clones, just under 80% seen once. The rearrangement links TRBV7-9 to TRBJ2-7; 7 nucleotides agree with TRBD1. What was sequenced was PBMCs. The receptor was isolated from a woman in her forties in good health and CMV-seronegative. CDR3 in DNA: TGTGCCAGCAGCTCGAACGACAGGGCGCGCGAGCAGTACTTC. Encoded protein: CASSSNDRAREQYF.